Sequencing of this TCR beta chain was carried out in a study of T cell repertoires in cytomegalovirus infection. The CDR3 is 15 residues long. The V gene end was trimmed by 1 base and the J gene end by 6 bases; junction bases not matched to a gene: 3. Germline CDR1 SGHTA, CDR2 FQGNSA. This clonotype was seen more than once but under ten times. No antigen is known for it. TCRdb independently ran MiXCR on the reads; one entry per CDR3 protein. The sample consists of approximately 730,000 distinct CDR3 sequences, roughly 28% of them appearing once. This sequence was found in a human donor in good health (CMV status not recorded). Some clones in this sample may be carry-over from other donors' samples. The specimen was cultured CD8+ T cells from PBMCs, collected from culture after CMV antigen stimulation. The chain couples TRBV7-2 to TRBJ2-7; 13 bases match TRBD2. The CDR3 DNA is TGTGCCAGCAGCTTAGAACTAGCGGGGGGGCGCGAGCAGTACGTC. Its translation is CASSLELAGGREQYV.